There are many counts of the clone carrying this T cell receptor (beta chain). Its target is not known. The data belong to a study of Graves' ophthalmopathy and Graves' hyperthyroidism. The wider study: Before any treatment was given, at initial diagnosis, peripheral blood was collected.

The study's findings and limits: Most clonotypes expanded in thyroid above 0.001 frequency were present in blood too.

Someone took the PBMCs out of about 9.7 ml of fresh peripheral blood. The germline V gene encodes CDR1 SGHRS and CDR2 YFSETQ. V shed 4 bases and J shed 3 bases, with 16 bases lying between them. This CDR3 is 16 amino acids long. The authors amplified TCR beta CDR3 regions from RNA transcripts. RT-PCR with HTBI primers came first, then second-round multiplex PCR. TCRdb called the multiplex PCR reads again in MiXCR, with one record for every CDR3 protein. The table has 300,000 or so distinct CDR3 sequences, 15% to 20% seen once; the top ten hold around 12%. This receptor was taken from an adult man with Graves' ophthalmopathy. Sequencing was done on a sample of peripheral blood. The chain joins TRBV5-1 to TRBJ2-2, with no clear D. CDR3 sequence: CASSGRLGGYTGELFF. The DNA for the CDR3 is TGCGCCAGCAGCGGGCGACTGGGCGGTTACACCGGGGAGCTGTTTTTT.